These 15 T cell receptor beta chains originate from one sample sequenced in a study of CD8+ T cells in alopecia areata. Following RNA extraction, reverse transcription yielded cDNA that acted as the sequencing template. Here immunoSEQ multiplex PCR was the method, and the copy in TCRdb shows in-frame clones only, minus some. There are some 130,000 clones in the sample; 45% to 50% occur only once, and roughly 20% lies in the top ten. Sample: CD8+ T cells sorted from blood, taken at week 0. These receptors came from a human donor with alopecia areata.

The chain links TRBV15 to TRBJ1-6; weak D call: TRBD1 (5 bases). Germline CDR1 LNHNV, CDR2 YYDKDF (reference sequence). The CDR3 contains 12 residues. Trimming shortened V by 5 bases and J by 11 bases, and 10 bases separated the two germline ends. The CDR3 sequence: CATSLDSTPLHF. CDR3 sequence (DNA): TGTGCCACCAGCCTAGACAGCACACCCCTCCACTTT. Full variable domain (outside the CDR3, taken from reference TRBV15 and TRBJ1-6): DAMVIQNPRYQVTQFGKPVTLSCSQTLNHNVMYWYQQKSSQAPKLLFHYYDKDFNNEADTPDNFQSRRPNTSFCFLDIRSPGLGDTAMYLCATSLDSTPLHFGNGTRLTVT.

The gene calls are TRBV7-6 and TRBJ2-7; D is ambiguous. The CDR3 sequence is 15 residues long. Per germline, CDR1 SGHVS and CDR2 FNYEAQ. Trimming shortened V by 4 bases and J by 2 bases, and 15 bases separated the two germline ends. CDR3: CASSSRPDGTYEQYF. As DNA, the CDR3 is TGTGCCAGCAGCTCGAGACCGGACGGAACCTACGAGCAGTACTTC.

V usage is TRBV6-1 and J usage is TRBJ1-3; D is possibly TRBD1 (5 bases). This CDR3 region has 15 residues. The V end was cut by 4 bases, the J end by 0 bases, with 10 bases between. The germline V gene encodes CDR1 MNHNS and CDR2 SASEGT. CDR3: CASSGDGASGNTIYF. The CDR3 region has the DNA TGTGCCAGCAGTGGCGACGGGGCCTCTGGAAACACCATATATTTT.

This clone came up once. The V gene is TRBV6-5, the J gene TRBJ2-7; TRBD2 agrees at 8 bases. Unmatched junction bases numbered 7, after V lost 6 bases and J lost 0 bases. The CDR3 has 15 amino acids. Germline lookup yields CDR1 MNHEY and CDR2 SVGAGI. The CDR3 protein is CASRPSGGYSYEQYF. Here the CDR3 DNA reads TGTGCCAGCAGACCAAGCGGGGGATACTCCTACGAGCAGTACTTC.

In this sample, this clone turned up a few times. This chain connects TRBV29-1 to TRBJ2-7, with a weak D call TRBD2 (5 bases). Germline assignment: CDR1 SQVTM and CDR2 ANQGSEA. Deletions cut 6 bases from V and 4 bases from J, with 16 bases between. This CDR3 region has 13 residues. CDR3 nucleotides: TGCAGCGTCGCCGGCCTCCCGGGGTACGAGCAGTACTTC. It translates to CSVAGLPGYEQYF.

The chain links TRBV29-1 to TRBJ2-7; possibly TRBD2 for D (5 bases). The germline V gene encodes CDR1 SQVTM and CDR2 ANQGSEA. The CDR3 contains 13 residues. V was cut by 6 bases and J by 3 bases, with 15 bases left in between. DNA for the CDR3: TGCAGCGTCGGCACCGGAGGTGTCTACGAGCAGTACTTC. It encodes CSVGTGGVYEQYF.

This clone was observed a handful of times. V usage is TRBV6-5 and J usage is TRBJ2-1; D not resolved. In germline, CDR1 is MNHEY, CDR2 SVGAGI. CDR3 length: 16 amino acids. V was pared by 0 bases and J by 0 bases, with 9 bases between. This CDR3 is CASSYSLVSSYNEQFF. The CDR3 DNA sequence: TGTGCCAGCAGTTACTCACTCGTAAGCTCCTACAATGAGCAGTTCTTC.

V gene TRBV14 combines with J gene TRBJ2-1; D is undetermined. The CDR3 loop spans 13 amino acids. From germline, CDR1 is SGHDN and CDR2 FVKESK. Trimming stripped 0 bases from V and 7 bases from J, with 7 bases between. CDR3 DNA sequence: TGTGCCAGCAGCCAAGATCAACGGAATGAGCAGTTCTTC. It translates to CASSQDQRNEQFF.

The V call is TRBV6-5, the J call TRBJ1-2; 10 bases map to TRBD1. Per germline, CDR1 MNHEY and CDR2 SVGAGI. The V segment lost 8 bases and the J segment 8 bases; nucleotides outside the gene matches: 8. This CDR3 is built from 13 residues. For the CDR3, the DNA is TGTGCCAGCCGAGGGACAGGGGTGCGGGGCTACACCTTC. Translation: CASRGTGVRGYTF.

CDR3 amino acids: CASSYPPGAGAKNIQYF. CDR3 in DNA: TGTGCCAGCAGCTACCCCCCAGGGGCGGGCGCCAAAAACATTCAGTACTTC. The rearrangement links TRBV5-6 to TRBJ2-4; tentatively, D is TRBD1 (6 bases). Trimming cost V 3 bases and J 1 base, with 17 bases left between them. The V gene's germline CDR1 is SGHDT and CDR2 YYEEEE. The CDR3 is 17 residues long.

This clone was picked up a small number of times. The V call is TRBV7-2, the J call TRBJ1-2; TRBD1 matches at 9 bases. The CDR3 extends over 14 amino acids. Germline assignment: CDR1 SGHTA and CDR2 FQGNSA. Trimming at V came to 5 bases and at J to 5 bases, leaving 6 bases not matched to a gene. CDR3 amino acids: CASSLMTGGYGYTF. CDR3 DNA: TGTGCCAGCAGCCTAATGACAGGGGGTTATGGCTACACCTTC.

The chain has TRBV19 and TRBJ1-5, with 7 bases lining up with TRBD1. Trimming removed 7 bases from V and 5 bases from J; junction bases left unmatched: 5. From germline, CDR1 is LNHDA and CDR2 SQIVND (reference sequence). CDR3 size: 13 residues. The CDR3 is CASTGTEYQPQHF. CDR3 DNA sequence: TGTGCCAGTACGGGGACAGAGTATCAGCCCCAGCATTTT.

This sequence joins TRBV29-1 and TRBJ1-5; D not resolved. V was clipped by 5 bases and J by 3 bases, with 8 bases between them. The CDR3 covers 12 residues. Germline CDR1 reads SQVTM; CDR2 reads ANQGSEA. CDR3 sequence (DNA): TGCAGCGTTACCATACCCAATCAGCCCCAGCATTTT. Protein product: CSVTIPNQPQHF.

The V and J genes are TRBV15 and TRBJ2-2, with D maybe TRBD1 (5 bases). Trimming stripped 1 base from V and 6 bases from J, with 9 bases between. Germline CDR1 is LNHNV and CDR2 is YYDKDF (reference sequence). CDR3 length equals 14 residues. CDR3 region: CATSRGIGAGELFF. The CDR3 DNA follows: TGTGCCACCAGCAGAGGCATAGGGGCCGGGGAGCTGTTTTTT.

This clone has just a few counts. This chain uses TRBV27 with TRBJ1-4; D is perhaps TRBD1 (5 bases). Trimming removed 5 bases from V and 7 bases from J, with 14 bases in between. The CDR3 totals 14 residues. Germline lookup yields CDR1 MNHEY and CDR2 SMNVEV (reference sequence). The CDR3 DNA reads as TGTGCCAGCAGTGGACTTTTGGGGGGTGAAAAACTGTTTTTT. Its translation is CASSGLLGGEKLFF.